This T cell receptor beta chain was sequenced for a study of cytomegalovirus exposure and HLA in healthy donors. In the study overall: In a previous analysis, more than 90 million unique TCR beta sequences were found from 150 million to 200 million T cells.

Study results and limitations: TCR beta sequences reportedly predicted most subjects' HLA-A and HLA-B alleles accurately.

Vbeta (60) and Jbeta (13) primers were used in the PCR. Libraries were prepared by immunoSEQ multiplex PCR; TCRdb keeps only in-frame clonotypes and omits some of them. The sample lists tens of thousands of clones; around 78% were seen once. Remarks on this clone: Its antigen is as yet unknown.

The clonotype was recovered from a man in his thirties or forties in good health and CMV-seronegative. Source material: PBMCs.

CDR3 coding DNA: TGTGCCAGCAGATGGCAGGGGGGTGAAGCTTTCTTT. This gives the protein CASRWQGGEAFF. This chain links TRBV5-8 with TRBJ1-1; TRBD1 agrees at 7 bases. The CDR3 covers 12 residues. Germline V gene sequence: CDR1 SGHTS, CDR2 YDEGEE. V dropped 5 bases and J dropped 7; count of bases not matched to a gene: 5.